This TCR beta chain was profiled in a study of tumor and adjacent non-tumor tissue in lung cancer. The template was RNA from unsorted bulk tissue. The normal lung tissue was taken more than 3 cm from the tumor edge. Whole-study findings and limits: TCR diversity was significantly greater in tumor than normal lung tissue.

TCRbeta libraries were built with three rounds of nested PCR, modified from ARM-PCR. TCRdb passed the multiplex PCR reads through MiXCR, listing each CDR3 protein once. The sample shows 85,000 or so distinct CDR3 sequences, under 80% of them seen only once. This clonotype showed up many times. Its antigen remains unidentified. This sequence was found in a woman aged 50 to 65 with non-small cell lung cancer. Specimen: distant non-tumor lung tissue.

CDR3 sequence (DNA): TGTGCCAGCAAAATAGGCCACACCGGGGAGCTGTTTTTT. It codes for CASKIGHTGELFF. This chain connects TRBV28 to TRBJ2-2; no definite D call. V lost 7 bases and J 3 bases, leaving 9 bases between the germline ends. Germline V gene sequence: CDR1 MDHEN, CDR2 SYDVKM. The CDR3 extends over 13 amino acids.